The 31 T cell receptor beta chains reported below all come from one sample, sequenced in a study of control samples from healthy donors and cancer patients. Libraries were prepared by immunoSEQ multiplex PCR; TCRdb keeps only in-frame clonotypes and omits some of them. This sample has about 150,000 clones; roughly 94% occur once, and the top ten carry about 1.5%. Sequencing was carried out using blood. Every receptor here comes from a woman under 30 in good health.

The V call is TRBV27, the J call TRBJ2-3; D remains ambiguous. This CDR3 region has 12 residues. Germline V gene sequence: CDR1 MNHEY, CDR2 SMNVEV (reference sequence). Trimming shortened V by 3 bases and J by 5 bases, and 6 bases separated the two germline ends. CDR3 sequence reads: CASSFWLDTQYF. For the CDR3, the DNA is TGTGCCAGCAGTTTTTGGTTAGATACGCAGTATTTT.

This chain joins TRBV7-2 and TRBJ2-2; possibly TRBD1 for D (6 bases). The CDR3 length is 18 residues. Per germline, CDR1 SGHTA and CDR2 FQGNSA. The ends were cut back, 3 bases at V and 3 bases at J, with 20 bases in the middle. Written as DNA, the CDR3 is TGTGCCAGCAGCTTTCGGGCCACAGGGATATTGGACACCGGGGAGCTGTTTTTT. Translated, it gives CASSFRATGILDTGELFF.

This clone was detected once. The chain combines TRBV5-4 with TRBJ2-5; the match to TRBD2 covers 11 bases. The CDR3 is 17 residues long. V gave up 5 bases and J gave up 3 bases; unmatched junction bases: 12. Germline V lookup: CDR1 SGHNT, CDR2 YYREEE (reference sequence). This CDR3 is CASSPSRLAGLEETQYF. In DNA, the CDR3 is TGTGCCAGCAGTCCCTCCAGACTAGCGGGACTAGAAGAGACCCAGTACTTC.

The chain employs TRBV6-2 or TRBV6-3 and TRBJ1-1, with a possible D match to TRBD1 (5 bases). CDR3 length: 16 residues. The V gene lost 3 bases and the J gene lost 0 bases, with 14 bases spanning the gap. Germline CDR1 MNHEY, CDR2 SVGEGT. The CDR3 bases are TGTGCCAGCAGTTATCCTTTCGACAGCCTGAACACTGAAGCTTTCTTT. Translating it yields CASSYPFDSLNTEAFF.

J is TRBJ1-5 and V is TRBV28, with D possibly being TRBD1 (6 bases). The germline CDR1 and CDR2 sequences are MDHEN and SYDVKM. The CDR3 loop spans 12 amino acids. V was clipped by 8 bases and J by 7 bases, with 12 bases between them. The CDR3, as DNA: TGTGCCAGCCAGGGGCGAGGGCAGCCCCAGCATTTT. Translation: CASQGRGQPQHF.

V is TRBV6-2 or TRBV6-3 and J is TRBJ2-1; D is perhaps TRBD1 or TRBD2 (5 bases each). The germline V and J ends were trimmed by 2 bases and 14 bases, with 13 bases remaining between them. CDR1 and CDR2 (germline): MNHEY, SVGEGT. The CDR3 runs 12 residues. The CDR3 DNA is TGTGCCAGCAGTTACACCGGGACCTTGGAGTTCTTC. It specifies CASSYTGTLEFF.

The rearrangement uses TRBV7-6 and TRBJ1-2, with D possibly matching TRBD1 (5 bases). The CDR3 loop spans 14 amino acids. V was cut by 4 bases and J by 5 bases, with 14 bases left in between. The germline V gene encodes CDR1 SGHVS and CDR2 FNYEAQ. The CDR3 coding sequence is TGTGCCAGCAGCTCGTGGGGGGGGTCGTATGGCTACACCTTC. It is translated as CASSSWGGSYGYTF.

The V gene is TRBV7-9, the J gene TRBJ1-4; D unclear. The CDR3 sequence is 13 residues long. Germline CDR1 and CDR2: SEHNR and FQNEAQ (reference sequence). V shed 3 bases and J shed 7 bases, with 9 bases lying between them. As DNA, the CDR3 is TGTGCCAGCAGCTTGAATCAGGCTGAAAAACTGTTTTTT. This sequence encodes CASSLNQAEKLFF.

The chain carries TRBV7-2 and TRBJ1-3; D possibly corresponds to TRBD1 (6 bases). With 5 bases removed from V and 2 bases from J, the gap between germline ends came to 10 bases. CDR3 length: 14 residues. From germline, CDR1 is SGHTA and CDR2 FQGNSA. Here the CDR3 reads CASSQGHTGNTIYF. The CDR3 nucleotides are TGTGCCAGCAGCCAGGGACACACTGGAAACACCATATATTTT.

V and J are TRBV25-1 and TRBJ1-2; no definite D call. The CDR3 runs to 13 residues. Looked up from germline, CDR1 is MGHDK and CDR2 is SYGVNS. Trimming stripped 1 base from V and 8 bases from J, with 11 bases between. The CDR3 loop is CASSESSQSGYTF. Written as DNA, the CDR3 is TGTGCCAGCAGTGAATCAAGCCAATCCGGCTACACCTTC.

This rearrangement joins TRBV28 to TRBJ2-2; maybe TRBD1 (6 bases). CDR1 and CDR2 (germline): MDHEN, SYDVKM. V was clipped by 7 bases and J by 3 bases, with 15 bases between them. This CDR3 is built from 15 residues. CDR3 nucleotides: TGTGCCAGCAACCATGGAGCAGGGGACACCGGGGAGCTGTTTTTT. It codes for CASNHGAGDTGELFF.

The J gene is TRBJ1-2, the V gene TRBV3-1 (or the pseudogene TRBV3-2); D is perhaps TRBD1 (6 bases). CDR3 size: 15 residues. Deletions cut 5 bases from V and 6 bases from J, with 19 bases between. Germline CDR1 is LGHDT and CDR2 is YNNKEL (reference sequence). The CDR3 nucleotides are TGTGCCAGCAGCGCCACCCGGGACACCTTGCATGGCTACACCTTC. Protein: CASSATRDTLHGYTF.

The V call is TRBV10-1, the J call TRBJ1-1; D is ambiguous. Trimming took off 6 bases at V and 0 bases at J, with 8 bases between the two ends. The CDR3 has 13 amino acids. Per germline, CDR1 WNHNN and CDR2 SYGVQD (reference sequence). The CDR3 sequence is CASSRGLNTEAFF. The CDR3 region has the DNA TGCGCCAGCAGCCGCGGGCTGAACACTGAAGCTTTCTTT.

This clone was recorded once. CDR3 in DNA: TGTGCCATCACAGAAGGCTCTGGAAACACCATATATTTT. Translating it yields CAITEGSGNTIYF. V and J are TRBV10-3 and TRBJ1-3, with D hard to call. The CDR3 contains 13 residues. Germline V lookup: CDR1 ENHRY, CDR2 SYGVKD. Trimming stripped 7 bases from V and 0 bases from J, with 7 bases between.

CDR3 coding DNA: TGTGCCAGCAGCCCTCCTCACAGGGATGAGCAGTTCTTC. Its protein product is CASSPPHRDEQFF. V and J are TRBV28 and TRBJ2-1, with D tentatively TRBD1 (6 bases). The length of the CDR3 is 13 residues. Trimming cost V 6 bases and J 8 bases, with 14 bases left between them. Germline loops: CDR1 MDHEN, CDR2 SYDVKM.

This rearrangement joins TRBV10-1 to TRBJ2-1; 11 bases map to TRBD2. CDR3 size: 18 residues. CDR1 and CDR2 from the germline V gene are WNHNN and SYGVQD (reference sequence). V lost 8 bases, J lost 0 bases, and 12 bases stayed unmatched. This chain's CDR3 is CASQPGLADINSYNEQFF. The CDR3 DNA follows: TGCGCCAGCCAGCCGGGACTAGCGGATATTAACTCCTACAATGAGCAGTTCTTC.

The CDR3 spells CASSSGGQGRAFF. CDR3 sequence (DNA): TGTGCCAGCAGCTCCGGCGGACAGGGTCGAGCTTTCTTT. The rearrangement uses TRBV7-2 and TRBJ1-1, with 8 positions matching TRBD1. There are 13 residues in the CDR3. After removal of 4 bases from V and 10 bases from J, the junction contained 8 bases not matched to a gene. CDR1 and CDR2 from the germline V gene are SGHTA and FQGNSA.

J is TRBJ1-1 and V is TRBV18, with D possibly TRBD1 on 6 matching bases. The CDR3 totals 14 residues. Germline CDR1 and CDR2: KGHSH and LQKENI. The V end lost 3 bases, the J end lost 2 bases, and 10 bases lay between the germline ends. CDR3 protein: CASSPGRGNTEAFF. CDR3 nucleotides: TGTGCCAGCTCACCGGGCAGGGGCAACACTGAAGCTTTCTTT.

The chain joins TRBV12-5 to TRBJ1-4; no reliable D call. The CDR3 has 14 amino acids. V lost 1 base to trimming and J lost 5 bases, with 8 bases between them. Germline CDR1 is LGHNT and CDR2 is FRNRAP. The CDR3 spells CASGLGSWNEKLFF. CDR3 in DNA: TGTGCTAGTGGTTTGGGGTCTTGGAATGAAAAACTGTTTTTT.

V is TRBV19 and J is TRBJ2-7; perhaps TRBD2 as D (6 bases). The ends were cut back, 5 bases at V and 6 bases at J, with 14 bases in the middle. CDR3 length equals 13 residues. Germline V gene lookup returns CDR1 LNHDA and CDR2 SQIVND (reference sequence). This CDR3 is CASSGNSGGEQYF. The CDR3 DNA follows: TGTGCCAGTAGTGGGAACTCCGGGGGCGAGCAGTACTTC.

This clone occurred a few times. The chain employs TRBV19 and TRBJ1-6; D unclear. Looked up from germline, CDR1 is LNHDA and CDR2 is SQIVND (reference sequence). The V end lost 6 bases, the J end lost 4 bases, and 16 bases lay between the germline ends. The CDR3 is made up of 16 amino acids. CDR3 nucleotide sequence: TGTGCCAGTAGGAGAAACCACCAGCAGTATAATTCACCCCTCCACTTT. Its protein product is CASRRNHQQYNSPLHF.

The chain joins TRBV10-3 to TRBJ1-2; tentatively, D is TRBD1 (5 bases). The V end was cut by 3 bases, the J end by 2 bases, with 7 bases between. This CDR3 is 13 amino acids long. CDR1 and CDR2 (germline): ENHRY, SYGVKD. CDR3 region: CAISEGANYGYTF. The DNA for the CDR3 is TGTGCCATCAGTGAAGGGGCCAACTATGGCTACACCTTC.

The sample holds one count of this clone. The chain is built from TRBV7-2 and TRBJ1-1; perhaps TRBD1 as D (5 bases). This CDR3 region has 13 residues. The ends were cut back, 3 bases at V and 1 base at J, with 6 bases in the middle. CDR1 is SGHTA, CDR2 FQGNSA, per germline. The CDR3 loop is CASSFGANTEAFF. The CDR3 bases are TGTGCCAGCAGCTTCGGGGCGAACACTGAAGCTTTCTTT.

This chain links TRBV4-1 with TRBJ1-4; D possibly corresponds to TRBD1 (6 bases). Germline assignment: CDR1 MGHRA and CDR2 YSYEKL. The CDR3 loop spans 17 amino acids. Trimming removed 0 bases from V and 8 bases from J, with 19 bases in between. In DNA, the CDR3 is TGCGCCAGCAGCCAAGATTATCCGTCGCGCAGGGGCGAAAAACTGTTTTTT. Translating it yields CASSQDYPSRRGEKLFF.

The chain uses TRBV10-2 and TRBJ2-6; TRBD1 agrees at 10 bases. The CDR3 is 18 residues long. J lost 0 bases, V lost 5 bases, and 7 bases had no gene match. CDR1 and CDR2 (germline): WSHSY, SAAADI. CDR3 sequence: CASSTRQGATSGANVLTF. The CDR3 nucleotides read TGCGCCAGCAGTACACGACAGGGGGCGACCTCTGGGGCCAACGTCCTGACTTTC.

The V and J genes are TRBV19 and TRBJ2-1; tentatively, D is TRBD1 (6 bases). V was clipped by 4 bases and J by 6 bases, with 7 bases between them. The CDR3 loop spans 12 amino acids. The germline V gene encodes CDR1 LNHDA and CDR2 SQIVND (reference sequence). The CDR3 sequence is CASSTRGNEQFF. DNA of the CDR3: TGTGCCAGTAGTACCAGGGGCAATGAGCAGTTCTTC.

The V call is TRBV24-1, the J call TRBJ2-5; tentatively, D is TRBD2 (5 bases). CDR1 and CDR2 (germline): KGHDR, SFDVKD. This CDR3 region has 14 residues. The V gene lost 4 bases and the J gene lost 4 bases, with 12 bases spanning the gap. Written as DNA, the CDR3 is TGTGCCACCAGTGACCCCACCCGGGGAGAGACCCAGTACTTC. Translated, it gives CATSDPTRGETQYF.

The chain joins TRBV7-9 to TRBJ2-7, with a possible D match to TRBD2 (5 bases). This CDR3 is 11 amino acids long. The V and J ends lost 7 bases and 9 bases respectively, with 13 bases between them. Germline assignment: CDR1 SEHNR and CDR2 FQNEAQ (reference sequence). CDR3 amino acids: CASTSQGGQYF. The CDR3 nucleotides read TGTGCCAGCACCTCACAAGGAGGGCAGTACTTC.

The rearrangement links TRBV20-1 to TRBJ1-1, with D unclear. Germline values: CDR1 DFQATT, CDR2 SNEGSKA (reference sequence). This CDR3 has 11 amino acids. CDR3 bases: TGCAGGGGCTACCACAGCACTGAAGCTTTCTTT. Translated: CRGYHSTEAFF.

The rearrangement links TRBV6-4 to TRBJ2-1; 14 bases align to TRBD2. V lost 3 bases, J lost 9 bases, and 4 bases stayed unmatched. This CDR3 region has 15 residues. The germline gives CDR1 MRHNA, CDR2 SNTAGT. The CDR3 nucleotides read TGTGCCAGCAGTGAACACGGACTAGCGGGAGGTGAGCAGTTCTTC. It specifies CASSEHGLAGGEQFF.

The CDR3 DNA is TGTGCCAGCAGTCTCCGGGCTATACAAGAGACCCAGTACTTC. It codes for CASSLRAIQETQYF. The chain links TRBV28 to TRBJ2-5; no firm D call. This CDR3 has 14 residues. The V gene lost 5 bases and the J gene lost 2 bases, with 12 bases spanning the gap. Germline CDR1 and CDR2: MDHEN and SYDVKM.